These 25 T cell receptor beta chains were sequenced from one sample in a study of regulatory T cells in long-lasting Graves disease. The time point here: newly diagnosed GD, antithyroid drugs for less than 3 months. PBMCs were the source of the RNA used for TCR sequencing. Through Arm-PCR of CDR3 regions and iRepertoire HTBI primers, TCR beta libraries were built. TCRdb re-called the multiplex PCR reads with MiXCR, one entry per CDR3 protein. The sample lists hundreds of thousands of distinct CDR3 sequences; about 15% were seen once. These data also featured in a second study, about T cells in Graves' hyperthyroidism and ophthalmopathy.

Sequences were derived from peripheral blood mononuclear cells (PBMCs), sampled at new diagnosis, from a patient treated with antithyroid drugs. The receptors here all came from a woman in her twenties or thirties with Graves disease.

This clonotype has ten or more counts. The rearrangement uses TRBV29-1 and TRBJ2-7; TRBD1 agrees at 9 bases. Germline V gives CDR1 SQVTM, CDR2 ANQGSEA. The CDR3 sequence is 13 residues long. Germline trimming cut 2 bases from V and 6 bases from J; bases unmatched to any gene: 5. CDR3 amino acids: CSVETGGTGEQYF. The CDR3 coding sequence is TGCAGCGTTGAAACAGGGGGCACAGGCGAGCAGTACTTC.

This clonotype was counted only a few times. The CDR3 bases are TGTGCCAGCAGCTTACTAGGTGTGACCGGGGAGCTGTTTTTT. Translation: CASSLLGVTGELFF. This sequence joins TRBV7-2 and TRBJ2-2; D is unclear. CDR1 SGHTA and CDR2 FQGNSA come from the germline V gene. This CDR3 comprises 14 residues. V dropped 2 bases and J dropped 5 bases, with 9 bases sitting between them.

This clonotype was observed a few times. The V call is TRBV5-1, the J call TRBJ2-1; D perhaps matches TRBD1 (6 bases). The length of the CDR3 is 12 residues. The ends were cut back, 6 bases at V and 8 bases at J, with 12 bases in the middle. CDR1 is SGHRS and CDR2 is YFSETQ in the germline V gene. In nucleotides, the CDR3 is TGCGCCAGCACTAACCACAGGGATGAGCAGTTCTTC. Translation gives CASTNHRDEQFF.

This clonotype has just a few counts. The CDR3 spells CASSGPRAQYF. The CDR3 nucleotides are TGTGCCAGTAGTGGCCCCCGGGCGCAGTACTTC. V and J are TRBV19 and TRBJ2-7; D not certain. Per germline, CDR1 LNHDA and CDR2 SQIVND (reference sequence). V lost 5 bases and J lost 9, with 11 bases in between. This CDR3 is 11 amino acids long.

The chain employs TRBV7-9 and TRBJ2-5, with 9 positions matching TRBD2. This CDR3 is 16 amino acids long. The V gene's germline CDR1 is SEHNR and CDR2 FQNEAQ (reference sequence). V lost 5 bases, J lost 2 bases, and 9 bases stayed unmatched. The CDR3 loop is CASSTPLAGIQETQYF. In DNA, the CDR3 is TGTGCCAGCAGCACGCCGCTAGCGGGAATTCAAGAGACCCAGTACTTC.

This sequence joins TRBV7-3 and TRBJ2-6; 9 bases line up with TRBD1. V trimming: 5 bases; J trimming: 2 bases; junction bases outside the gene matches: 7. The length of the CDR3 is 17 residues. Germline lookup yields CDR1 SGHTA and CDR2 FQGTGA. CDR3: CASSAGTGSAGANVLTF. CDR3 in DNA: TGTGCCAGCAGCGCCGGGACAGGGAGCGCTGGGGCCAACGTCCTGACTTTC.

This chain links TRBV18 with TRBJ2-7; D is perhaps TRBD1 (6 bases). CDR1 KGHSH and CDR2 LQKENI come from the germline V gene. The CDR3 totals 14 residues. The V and J ends lost 7 bases and 1 base respectively, with 14 bases between them. CDR3 sequence: CASLSRDNSYEQYF. Written as DNA, the CDR3 is TGTGCCAGCTTAAGCCGGGACAATTCCTACGAGCAGTACTTC.

There are many counts of this clonotype. V is TRBV5-1 and J is TRBJ2-1; 9 bases map to TRBD2. The length of the CDR3 is 17 residues. Per the germline V gene, CDR1 is SGHRS and CDR2 is YFSETQ. The V gene end was trimmed by 4 bases and the J gene end by 4 bases; junction bases not matched to a gene: 12. The CDR3 loop is CASSPRGAGGPYNEQFF. The CDR3 nucleotides read TGCGCCAGCAGCCCCCGGGGAGCGGGAGGCCCTTACAATGAGCAGTTCTTC.

This clonotype appeared many times. The chain couples TRBV2 to TRBJ2-7, with TRBD2 matching over 8 bases. There are 14 residues in the CDR3. Trimming at V came to 6 bases and at J to 5 bases, leaving 9 bases not matched to a gene. Germline V gene lookup returns CDR1 SNHLY and CDR2 FYNNEI. CDR3 sequence: CASSAGGVKNEQYF. CDR3 sequence (DNA): TGTGCCAGCAGCGCGGGAGGCGTTAAGAACGAGCAGTACTTC.

This clonotype occurred many times. This rearrangement joins TRBV12-3 or TRBV12-4 to TRBJ1-1, with 7 bases identical to TRBD1. The V gene end was trimmed by 8 bases and the J gene end by 7 bases; junction bases not matched to a gene: 13. This CDR3 has 14 residues. The DNA of the CDR3 is TGTGCCAGCGGCGGTGATAGGGGGCGAGGTGAAGCTTTCTTT. Translated, it gives CASGGDRGRGEAFF.

This clonotype was picked up a small number of times. Given a much more abundant clone one base away, this may be a read error. The chain couples TRBV28 to TRBJ2-3; D is unclear. The CDR3 length is 13 residues. In germline, CDR1 is MDHEN, CDR2 SYDVKM. The CDR3 nucleotides are TGTGTCAGTAGACAAGAAAAAACAGATACGCAGTATTTT. Its translation: CVSRQEKTDTQYF.

This clonotype was recorded at least ten times. This chain connects TRBV12-3 or TRBV12-4 to TRBJ1-3; D might be TRBD1 (5 bases). V was clipped by 5 bases and J by 0 bases, with 14 bases between them. The CDR3 is 16 residues long. CDR3 DNA sequence: TGTGCCAGCAGTGGGGGGTTACCCCACTCTGGAAACACCATATATTTT. This translates into CASSGGLPHSGNTIYF.

This clonotype was detected ten times or more. CDR3 bases: TGTGCCACCAGTGATCGTACCCTGACAGGGGGTGATGGCTACACCTTC. Translation gives CATSDRTLTGGDGYTF. The genes are TRBV24-1 and TRBJ1-2; the match to TRBD1 covers 9 bases. Germline CDR1 KGHDR, CDR2 SFDVKD. With V trimmed by 3 bases and J by 6 bases, 10 bases remained unmatched. The CDR3 is 16 amino acids.

The chain couples TRBV6-2 or TRBV6-3 to TRBJ1-4; D not resolved. The CDR3 covers 14 residues. The V gene lost 2 bases and the J gene lost 4 bases, with 8 bases spanning the gap. Germline V lookup: CDR1 MNHEY, CDR2 SVGEGT. The CDR3 DNA reads TGTGCCAGCAGTTACGATGGAGATAATGAAAAACTGTTTTTT. Translation gives CASSYDGDNEKLFF.

The table lists this clonotype with a few counts. The rearrangement uses TRBV5-6 and TRBJ1-1; the D is unclear. The CDR3 is made up of 13 amino acids. CDR1 and CDR2 (germline): SGHDT, YYEEEE. V lost 0 bases and J 4 bases, leaving 7 bases between the germline ends. CDR3 nucleotide sequence: TGTGCCAGCAGCTTGGCCGGGTTCACTGAAGCTTTCTTT. It codes for CASSLAGFTEAFF. The full variable domain, rest sourced from reference TRBV5-6 and TRBJ1-1, is DAGVTQSPTHLIKTRGQQVTLRCSPKSGHDTVSWYQQALGQGPQFIFQYYEEEERQRGNFPDRFSGHQFPNYSSELNVNALLLGDSALYLCASSLAGFTEAFFGQGTRLTVV.

The chain carries TRBV28 and TRBJ1-6, with TRBD1 as a possible D gene (6 bases). Deletions cut 5 bases from V and 9 bases from J, with 14 bases between. The length of the CDR3 is 14 residues. Germline CDR1 is MDHEN and CDR2 is SYDVKM. CDR3 sequence: CASSIEGGSSPLHF. Here the CDR3 DNA reads TGTGCCAGCAGTATCGAGGGGGGAAGTTCACCCCTCCACTTT.

The sample holds many counts of this clonotype. The CDR3 sequence is CASSPGTSGNNEQFF. The CDR3 coding sequence is TGTGCCAGCAGTCCCGGGACTAGCGGGAACAATGAGCAGTTCTTC. V usage is TRBV18 and J usage is TRBJ2-1, with 13 nucleotides matching TRBD2. With V trimmed by 8 bases and J by 5 bases, 6 bases remained unmatched. The CDR3 consists of 15 residues. Germline loops: CDR1 KGHSH, CDR2 LQKENI.

This clonotype has just a few counts. The chain carries TRBV20-1 and TRBJ1-5, with unresolved D. The CDR3 contains 15 residues. Trimming pared 0 bases from V and 0 bases from J, leaving 9 bases between. Germline CDR1 DFQATT, CDR2 SNEGSKA (reference sequence). CDR3 DNA sequence: TGCAGTGCTAGAGATGCAGGCAGTAGCAATCAGCCCCAGCATTTT. This encodes CSARDAGSSNQPQHF.

CDR3 DNA: TGTGCCAGCAGCTCACAGCGGGGGGCCAGGGGCGAGCAGTACTTC. The encoded protein is CASSSQRGARGEQYF. The V and J genes are TRBV11-1 and TRBJ2-7, with 9 bases lining up with TRBD2. J was trimmed by 6 bases and V by 4 bases; bases with no gene match: 10. There are 15 residues in the CDR3. CDR1 is SGHAT, CDR2 FQDESV, per germline (reference sequence).

This clonotype was found many times. The chain has TRBV5-5 and TRBJ1-5, with no clear D. Germline CDR1 and CDR2: SGHKS and YYEKEE (reference sequence). This CDR3 region has 17 residues. V lost 5 bases to trimming and J lost 1 base, with 19 bases between them. Here the CDR3 DNA reads TGTGCCAGCAGTCCTAGAAGTCTTGAGAGGAGCAATCAGCCCCAGCATTTT. Its protein product is CASSPRSLERSNQPQHF.

The chain links TRBV3-1 to TRBJ2-1; 13 nucleotides line up with TRBD2. CDR1 is LGHDT and CDR2 is YNNKEL in the germline V gene (reference sequence). CDR3 length: 19 amino acids. The junction had 22 bases not matched to a gene; V was cut back by 8 bases and J by 9 bases. The CDR3 reads CASFGTHGRTSGRNGEQFF. In DNA form, the CDR3 reads TGTGCCAGCTTTGGGACTCACGGACGGACTAGCGGGAGAAATGGTGAGCAGTTCTTC.

V usage is TRBV5-1 and J usage is TRBJ1-2, with TRBD1 matching 8 bases. Looked up from germline, CDR1 is SGHRS and CDR2 is YFSETQ. Trimming cost V 0 bases and J 7 bases; bases outside gene matches: 8. CDR3 size: 15 residues. CDR3 bases: TGCGCCAGCAGCTTGGCCGGACAGGGCGGGCCTGGCTACACCTTC. The encoded protein is CASSLAGQGGPGYTF.

V and J are TRBV5-6 and TRBJ2-5; D gene uncertain. This CDR3 has 15 residues. The V end was cut by 1 base, the J end by 1 base, with 11 bases between. The germline V gene has CDR1 SGHDT and CDR2 YYEEEE. CDR3 in DNA: TGTGCCAGCAGCTTGCCCCTGGGATCCCAAGAGACCCAGTACTTC. Residues: CASSLPLGSQETQYF.

CDR3 amino acids: CAISESTGGYNEQFF. The CDR3, as DNA: TGTGCCATCAGTGAGTCAACAGGGGGTTACAATGAGCAGTTCTTC. V gene TRBV10-3 combines with J gene TRBJ2-1, with 8 nucleotides matching TRBD1. Unmatched junction bases numbered 2, after V lost 0 bases and J lost 4 bases. Germline CDR1 ENHRY, CDR2 SYGVKD. The CDR3 is made up of 15 amino acids.

This clonotype has ten or more counts. The chain uses TRBV28 and TRBJ2-1, with D maybe TRBD2 (5 bases). V was cut by 3 bases and J by 14 bases, with 14 bases left in between. Germline V gene data show CDR1 as MDHEN and CDR2 as SYDVKM. This CDR3 contains 12 residues. The DNA of the CDR3 is TGTGCCAGCAGTTTGGCTAGCTATCAGAAGTTCTTC. The encoded protein is CASSLASYQKFF. The full variable domain, its missing parts supplied by reference TRBV28 and TRBJ2-1, is DVKVTQSSRYLVKRTGEKVFLECVQDMDHENMFWYRQDPGLGLRLIYFSYDVKMKEKGDIPEGYSVSREKKERFSLILESASTNQTSMYLCASSLASYQKFFGPGTRLTVL.